The present TCR beta chain was sequenced within a study of T cell responses to AZD1222 COVID-19 vaccine. Study outcomes and limitations: An increase in Spike-specific TCR breadth and depth was observed after two AZD1222 doses. Spike as a whole was targeted by vaccine-associated CD4 TCRs, dominant at 160-218 and 743-854. Baseline testing showed seropositivity in only six or seven AZD1222 recipients.

For this clone: Its antigen is as yet unknown.

V lost 6 bases to trimming and J lost 0 bases, with 14 bases between them. This CDR3 has 15 amino acids. Germline V CDR1 and CDR2: LNHDA, SQIVND (reference sequence). Assay used: immunoSEQ multiplex PCR; TCRdb lists only in-frame clones, some missing. Here the sample spans 100,000 to 150,000 clones, roughly nine tenths being singletons. Here the sequenced sample was peripheral blood, taken on day 0 of AZD1222 vaccination. The source of this sequence is an adult in good health. V gene TRBV19 combines with J gene TRBJ1-2; D perhaps matches TRBD1 (6 bases). The CDR3 DNA sequence: TGTGCCAGTAGCCCACTGGACAGCCCTAACTATGGCTACACCTTC. Encoded protein: CASSPLDSPNYGYTF.